The T cell receptor (beta chain) described here comes from a study of blood T cell repertoires in COVID-19. Source study methods: Scientists estimated how many nucleated cells there were by amplifying reference gene primers. Profiled with immunoSEQ multiplex PCR; TCRdb holds only in-frame clones, not every one. V and J calls and clone size are those listed in that table; D and trimming were worked out from the DNA. This sample has about 100,000 clones; 80% to 95% occur once, and the top ten carry around 6%. The CDR3 runs 16 residues. The germline V and J ends were trimmed by 6 bases and 10 bases, with 22 bases remaining between them. CDR1 is SNHLY and CDR2 is FYNNEI in the germline V gene.

The sequenced sample was peripheral blood. The receptor was isolated from a man aged 65-85 years with acute or convalescent COVID-19. This rearrangement joins TRBV2 to TRBJ1-6, with a tentative D call TRBD1 (5 bases). This CDR3 reads CASRTLPGVLKSPLHF. In DNA form, the CDR3 reads TGTGCCAGCAGGACCCTCCCGGGGGTACTGAAGTCACCCCTCCACTTT. Drawing the rest from reference TRBV2 and TRBJ1-6, the complete variable domain is EPEVTQTPSHQVTQMGQEVILRCVPISNHLYFYWYRQILGQKVEFLVSFYNNEISEKSEIFDDQFSVERPDGSNFTLKIRSTKLEDSAMYFCASRTLPGVLKSPLHFGNGTRLTVT.